The 14 T cell receptor beta chains presented below share a single source sample, sequenced in a study of Graves' ophthalmopathy and Graves' hyperthyroidism. Amplified material comprised TCR beta CDR3 regions derived from RNA transcripts. First-round RT-PCR relied on HTBI primers, and a second-round multiplex PCR came next. TCRdb re-called the multiplex PCR reads with MiXCR, one entry per CDR3 protein. Among 200,000 to 250,000 distinct CDR3 sequences listed, under 30% were seen once. Material: peripheral blood. All receptors derive from a man between 50 and 59 years old with Graves' ophthalmopathy.

Ten or more counts support this clonotype. V is TRBV11-1 and J is TRBJ2-7; 7 bases map to TRBD2. V was pared by 4 bases and J by 2 bases, with 5 bases of the junction left unmatched. Germline lookup yields CDR1 SGHAT and CDR2 FQDESV (reference sequence). The CDR3 covers 14 residues. The CDR3 region has the DNA TGTGCCAGCAGCTCAAGGACTAGACCCTACGAGCAGTACTTC. It specifies CASSSRTRPYEQYF.

The chain couples TRBV12-3 or TRBV12-4 to TRBJ2-5, with D tentatively TRBD1 (6 bases). The germline V and J ends were trimmed by 5 bases and 1 base, with 11 bases remaining between them. The CDR3 length is 14 residues. CDR3 amino acids: CASSQTGSQETQYF. CDR3 coding DNA: TGTGCCAGCAGTCAAACAGGGTCCCAAGAGACCCAGTACTTC.

The table lists this clonotype with a few counts. This chain connects TRBV12-3 or TRBV12-4 to TRBJ1-1; 8 positions agree with TRBD1. The CDR3 is made up of 18 amino acids. With V trimmed by 0 bases and J by 1 base, 10 bases remained unmatched. CDR3 in DNA: TGTGCCAGCAGTTTAGCGCGTCGGACAGGGAGGACGAACACTGAAGCTTTCTTT. This translates into CASSLARRTGRTNTEAFF.

This sequence joins TRBV6-2 or TRBV6-3 and TRBJ1-5; D remains unclear. The CDR3 runs 15 residues. Trimming took off 0 bases at V and 2 bases at J, with 8 bases between the two ends. Germline loops: CDR1 MNHEY, CDR2 SVGEGT. The CDR3 DNA follows: TGTGCCAGCAGTTACTCGTTTGGTGGCAATCAGCCCCAGCATTTT. Its translation is CASSYSFGGNQPQHF.

Many counts were recorded for this clonotype. The V gene is TRBV28, the J gene TRBJ1-2; D is unclear. Germline loops: CDR1 MDHEN, CDR2 SYDVKM. Trimming left V 8 bases short and J 4 bases short, with 8 bases between. The CDR3 contains 11 residues. CDR3 in DNA: TGTGCCAGCCTCTACGGCTATGGCTACACCTTC. This codes for CASLYGYGYTF.

The chain is built from TRBV29-1 and TRBJ1-2; D call uncertain. Germline loops: CDR1 SQVTM, CDR2 ANQGSEA. Trimming stripped 3 bases from V and 0 bases from J, with 5 bases between. The CDR3 runs to 12 residues. The CDR3: CSVEAANYGYTF. CDR3 DNA: TGCAGCGTTGAGGCAGCTAACTATGGCTACACCTTC.

This clonotype occurred many times. The rearrangement links TRBV4-1 to TRBJ1-1; D ambiguous. Between the trimmed V and J ends, which lost 1 base and 5 bases, there was a span of 14 bases. Per the germline V gene, CDR1 is MGHRA and CDR2 is YSYEKL. The CDR3 has 15 amino acids. The DNA of the CDR3 is TGCGCCAGCAGCCAAGTTGGGGAGGTAGGGACTGAAGCTTTCTTT. Amino acids: CASSQVGEVGTEAFF.

The chain combines TRBV6-2 or TRBV6-3 with TRBJ2-5; 8 bases agree with TRBD2. The V segment lost 6 bases and the J segment 5 bases; nucleotides outside the gene matches: 11. Germline values: CDR1 MNHEY, CDR2 SVGEGT. The CDR3 extends over 15 amino acids. The DNA of the CDR3 is TGTGCCAGCAGACACCTAGCGGGCCAAGCGGAGACCCAGTACTTC. This translates into CASRHLAGQAETQYF.

This clonotype appeared a few times. This chain uses TRBV10-3 with TRBJ2-5; possibly TRBD2 for D (6 bases). The V end lost 6 bases, the J end lost 0 bases, and 14 bases lay between the germline ends. Germline CDR1 and CDR2: ENHRY and SYGVKD. The CDR3 extends over 15 amino acids. The CDR3 DNA reads as TGTGCCATCAGAGGATACCGGGACTACCAAGAGACCCAGTACTTC. Its translation: CAIRGYRDYQETQYF.

In DNA, the CDR3 is TGTGCTACTAAGAAGGAGGAAGGGCAAGAGACCCAGTACTTC. Translating it yields CATKKEEGQETQYF. The V and J genes are TRBV2 and TRBJ2-5; perhaps TRBD2 as D (5 bases). This CDR3 is 14 amino acids long. Germline V gene data show CDR1 as SNHLY and CDR2 as FYNNEI.

The chain is built from TRBV12-3 or TRBV12-4 and TRBJ1-1; D may be TRBD1 (5 bases). V was clipped by 2 bases and J by 1 base, with 14 bases between them. The CDR3 spans 16 residues. CDR3 in amino acids: CASSLRMGQPNTEAFF. Written as DNA, the CDR3 is TGTGCCAGCAGTTTAAGGATGGGGCAGCCGAACACTGAAGCTTTCTTT.

This clonotype was observed many times. CDR3 sequence: CASSPLGARSYEQYF. Written as DNA, the CDR3 is TGCGCCAGCAGCCCCCTCGGAGCGAGGTCCTACGAGCAGTACTTC. The gene calls are TRBV4-1 and TRBJ2-7, with no clear D. Trimming stripped 4 bases from V and 1 base from J, with 14 bases between. CDR1 and CDR2 (germline): MGHRA, YSYEKL. CDR3 length: 15 residues.

The sample holds many counts of this clonotype. This chain links TRBV29-1 with TRBJ2-7; TRBD1 matches at 8 bases. V shed 0 bases and J 3 bases; nucleotides not matched to a gene: 1. In germline, CDR1 is SQVTM, CDR2 ANQGSEA. This CDR3 has 13 residues. In nucleotides, the CDR3 is TGCAGCGTTGAAGAAACAGGGGGCTACGAGCAGTACTTC. As protein: CSVEETGGYEQYF.

V and J are TRBV11-3 and TRBJ2-2; D unresolved. The V end lost 5 bases, the J end lost 4 bases, and 8 bases lay between the germline ends. Germline values: CDR1 SGHNT, CDR2 YENEEA. The CDR3 is made up of 13 amino acids. The CDR3 bases are TGTGCCAGCAGCAAGACAACCACCGGGGAGCTGTTTTTT. Its translation is CASSKTTTGELFF.